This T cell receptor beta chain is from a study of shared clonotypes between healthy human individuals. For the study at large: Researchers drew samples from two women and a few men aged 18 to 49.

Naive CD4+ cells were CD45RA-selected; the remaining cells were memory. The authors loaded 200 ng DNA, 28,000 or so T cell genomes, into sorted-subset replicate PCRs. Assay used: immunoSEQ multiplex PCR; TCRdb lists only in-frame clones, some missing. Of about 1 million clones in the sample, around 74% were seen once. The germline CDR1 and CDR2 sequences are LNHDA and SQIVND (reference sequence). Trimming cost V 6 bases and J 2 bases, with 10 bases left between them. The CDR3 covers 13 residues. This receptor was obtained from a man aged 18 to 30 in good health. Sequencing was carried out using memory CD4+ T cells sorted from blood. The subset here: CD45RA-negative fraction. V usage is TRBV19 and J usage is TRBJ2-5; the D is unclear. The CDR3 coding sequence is TGTGCCAGTAGGGCCCACTTACAAGAGACCCAGTACTTC. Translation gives CASRAHLQETQYF.